Each of the 10 T cell receptor beta chains below was sequenced from the same sample in a study of blood T cell repertoires in COVID-19 (dated by TCRdb to 2018 to 2021). The library relied on the immunoSEQ multiplex PCR assay. The clones in this table, taken by TCRdb from immuneACCESS, are in-frame only. Not every clone is retained; where verified, under half of the shortfall comes from an unresolved V gene, and the cause of the rest is unknown. Recorded for this sample are about 110,000 clones; 80% to 90% of them occurred a single time. The biggest ten clones account for 2.4% of the sample. Sequencing used peripheral blood. These TCRs come from a human donor in a cohort sampled during active COVID-19.

The chain is built from TRBV24-1 and TRBJ1-2; no clear D gene. Trimming left V 12 bases short and J 5 bases short, with 18 bases between. The CDR3 length is 13 residues. Germline CDR1 KGHDR, CDR2 SFDVKD. CDR3 sequence reads: CAGPHGDRYGYTF. CDR3 DNA sequence: TGTGCCGGGCCCCACGGGGATAGGTATGGCTACACCTTC.

The CDR3 DNA follows: TGTGCCAGCAGAGGAGGGGCCCTCTACACCTTC. Amino acid sequence: CASRGGALYTF. The chain carries TRBV9 and TRBJ1-2, with D perhaps TRBD1 (5 bases). V shed 5 bases and J shed 10 bases, with 12 bases lying between them. This CDR3 contains 11 residues. CDR1 is SGDLS and CDR2 is YYNGEE in the germline V gene.

In this sample, this clone turned up a few times. The J gene is TRBJ1-2, the V gene TRBV28, with D possibly TRBD1 on 6 matching bases. Germline CDR1 and CDR2: MDHEN and SYDVKM. The CDR3 runs to 15 residues. Between the trimmed V and J ends, which lost 6 bases and 7 bases, there was a span of 21 bases. The CDR3 coding sequence is TGTGCCAGCAGGGTCCTGGGGGCGAGTCTATCTGGCTACACCTTC. It encodes CASRVLGASLSGYTF.

The genes are TRBV7-8 and TRBJ1-2; TRBD1 matches 8 bases. This CDR3 spans 17 amino acids. CDR1 is SGHVS, CDR2 FQNEAQ, per germline. With 1 base clipped from V and 3 bases from J, the junction kept 10 bases outside the gene matches. CDR3 sequence reads: CASSLENQGARDYGYTF. The CDR3 DNA reads as TGTGCCAGCAGCTTAGAAAACCAGGGGGCGAGGGACTATGGCTACACCTTC.

As DNA, the CDR3 is TGTGCCAGCAGTTACGCAGGGGATCAGCCCCAGCATTTT. This sequence encodes CASSYAGDQPQHF. The rearrangement uses TRBV6-6 and TRBJ1-5; tentative D call: TRBD1 (6 bases). The CDR3 runs to 13 residues. Per germline, CDR1 MNHNY and CDR2 SVGAGI (reference sequence). Trimming pared 2 bases from V and 5 bases from J, leaving 7 bases between.

This CDR3 reads CASSLDRGRELFF. The CDR3 bases are TGCGCCAGCAGCCTGGACAGGGGCCGGGAGCTGTTTTTT. The J gene is TRBJ2-2, the V gene TRBV4-1; 9 nucleotides agree with TRBD1. The V gene's germline CDR1 is MGHRA and CDR2 YSYEKL. The V gene end was trimmed by 4 bases and the J gene end by 9 bases; junction bases not matched to a gene: 3. The CDR3 covers 13 residues.

The rearrangement joins TRBV7-9 to TRBJ2-5, with TRBD2 identical over 10 bases. Germline values: CDR1 SEHNR, CDR2 FQNEAQ (reference sequence). V lost 4 bases, J lost 1 base, and 9 bases stayed unmatched. This CDR3 is built from 17 residues. This CDR3 reads CASSSLGTSVPQETQYF. DNA for the CDR3: TGTGCCAGCAGCTCCTTGGGGACTAGCGTTCCCCAAGAGACCCAGTACTTC.

This clone was found once. The gene calls are TRBV5-6 and TRBJ2-4, with 9 nucleotides matching TRBD2. CDR3 length equals 11 residues. Per the germline V gene, CDR1 is SGHDT and CDR2 is YYEEEE. The J segment lost 10 bases and the V segment lost 5 bases, leaving 1 base of the junction unmatched. CDR3: CASSTSGIQYF. The CDR3 coding sequence is TGTGCCAGCAGTACTAGCGGGATTCAGTACTTC.

The CDR3 DNA is TGTGCCAGCAGCTCCAGGACAGGGAGGAACGAAAAACTGTTTTTT. It codes for CASSSRTGRNEKLFF. The chain recombines TRBV7-2 with TRBJ1-4; 8 positions agree with TRBD1. V was clipped by 4 bases and J by 8 bases; unmatched bases: 9. Germline-derived CDR1 and CDR2 are SGHTA and FQGNSA. CDR3 size: 15 residues. Full variable domain (outside the CDR3, taken from reference TRBV7-2 and TRBJ1-4): GAGVSQSPSNKVTEKGKDVELRCDPISGHTALYWYRQSLGQGLEFLIYFQGNSAPDKSGLPSDRFSAERTGGSVSTLTIQRTQQEDSAVYLCASSSRTGRNEKLFFGSGTQLSVL.

V usage is TRBV6-1 and J usage is TRBJ2-7; D possibly corresponds to TRBD1 (6 bases). The germline V and J ends were trimmed by 3 bases and 1 base, with 19 bases remaining between them. There are 17 residues in the CDR3. Germline lookup yields CDR1 MNHNS and CDR2 SASEGT. The CDR3 protein is CASSEGITGTRSYEQYF. The CDR3 nucleotides read TGTGCCAGCAGTGAGGGGATAACAGGGACCCGTTCCTACGAGCAGTACTTC.